The entry that follows covers one T cell receptor (beta chain) sequence. The data are from a study of T cell changes during pregnancy in multiple sclerosis. Clones were sequenced by immunoSEQ multiplex PCR, and TCRdb holds only the in-frame ones, with some missing. The repertoire holds under 50,000 clones, with about 91% as singletons. The clonotype comes from a female donor in good health, enrolled as a control in a pregnancy study. Sample: CD4+ T cells from peripheral blood mononuclear cells, taken in the second trimester of pregnancy.

CDR3 protein: CASSPRQGIPHGYTF. CDR3 sequence (DNA): TGTGCCAGCAGCCCCCGACAGGGTATCCCCCATGGCTACACCTTC. The chain couples TRBV7-2 to TRBJ1-2, with 7 bases that match TRBD1. V trimming: 5 bases; J trimming: 6 bases; junction bases outside the gene matches: 12. The germline V gene has CDR1 SGHTA and CDR2 FQGNSA. CDR3 length: 15 amino acids.